This T cell receptor (beta chain) was identified during a study of T cells after yellow fever vaccination (dated by TCRdb to 2018 to 2020). Context from the whole study: Libraries from fractions with low cell numbers were prepared with the SMART-Seq v4 Ultra Low Input RNA kit. To follow T-cell clones before and after primary and booster YFV17D yellow fever vaccination, bulk TCR alpha and beta repertoires were sequenced over time. Two healthy male donors, one aged 18 to 29 and one aged 30 to 39 years, were included in the cohort. Blood samples were taken at several timepoints before and after primary and secondary immunization, and bulk PBMC replicates and cell subsets were isolated.

From the cysteine up to the phenylalanine, the CDR3 has a length of 16 residues. The DNA shown is the 48-base CDR3, in frame from base 1. CDR1 is given as DFQATT and CDR2 as SNEGSKA, both from the germline V gene (reference sequence). From V the trimming removes 3 bases and from J it removes 3 bases, while the gene matches leave 10 bases of the junction unaccounted for. The investigation overall reported the following: Computational filtering was required because FACS-sorted repertoires could contain abundant contaminating clonotypes from the bulk population. Compared with the primary T-cell response, the secondary T-cell response was weaker but faster, peaking on day 5 rather than day 15. A small share of clonotypes occurred in both CD4 and CD8 compartments, likely arising from convergent recombination. After the booster, most clones that had expanded after primary vaccination were detected again (approximately 97% of CD4 and under 90% of CD8), suggesting broad maintenance of memory. Because the study included only a couple of donors, the extent to which the findings can be generalized is limited.

This clonotype was picked up many times. Its specific antigen is unknown. No quality values exist for individual bases; no much larger clone is one base distant. TCR cDNA was made using 5'RACE template switching, a step that added a universal primer site and unique molecular identifiers. Priming of cDNA synthesis was performed from both the TCR alpha and TCR beta constant segments. Library amplification involved two PCR steps, and the second step added sample barcodes and sequencing adapters. Sequencing of libraries was done on Illumina HiSeq 2500 (2x100 bp) or NovaSeq (2x150 bp). In the paper's pipeline: Reads were demultiplexed and collapsed into UMI consensus sequences with MIGEC, and V(D)J alignment was performed with MiXCR. Vaccine-responding clonotypes were defined with edgeR using replicate PBMC samples, requiring FDR below 0.01 and a log2 fold change above 5 up to day 15. CD4 or CD8 identity was assigned to each bulk clonotype according to whether the clonotype was present at higher abundance in the sequenced CD4 repertoire or the sequenced CD8 repertoire. TCRdb applied fastp at Q25 and MiXCR to the public reads, then kept only in-frame beta chains. Records with the same CDR3 protein are collapsed into one entry carrying the most frequent genes and DNA. The V and J calls reflect TCRdb's pipeline rather than the authors' work. For this sample there are some 110,000 distinct CDR3 sequences; about 7.2% appear just once. 2.7% of the sample lies in the top ten.

Interpreted using the paper, the treatment or condition label stands for: live attenuated yellow fever vaccine strain. A standard Ficoll-Paque protocol was used to isolate PBMCs from peripheral blood. CD4 and CD8 T-cell fractions were isolated with Dynabeads CD4 and CD8 positive selection kits. RNA was extracted with TriZol from bulk PBMCs, CD4 and CD8 fractions, and dextramer-positive and dextramer-negative fractions. This sequence uses TRBV20-1 and TRBJ2-1; TRBD1 lines up with 8 middle nucleotides. The sample was CD4+ T cells sorted from PBMCs, taken around 45 days after the first yellow fever vaccination. This clonotype was sampled from a young man who received the YFV17D yellow fever vaccine. The bases are TGCAGTGCTAGGGGAGAATCCGGGACAGGCTACAATGAGCAGTTCTTC. It translates as CSARGESGTGYNEQFF.